Included here is one T cell receptor (beta chain) sequence, with context. Its antigen is not identified. PCR was performed a second time for about 6 to 11 cycles using a sample-barcoded 5' primer and a J-beta primer mix. Paired-end reads containing CDR3 totaled no fewer than 2.5 million for each sample. TCRdb analysed the 5' RACE reads with MiXCR anew, one entry per CDR3 protein. The table records about 1.1 million distinct CDR3 sequences, 35% to 45% of them present only once. These data belong to a study of blood T cells in healthy people across ages. Aged about 6 to 90, donors were systemically healthy Caucasians from Russia. Germline V gives CDR1 DFQATT, CDR2 SNEGSKA (reference sequence). Trimming shortened V by 7 bases and J by 2 bases, and 22 bases separated the two germline ends. The CDR3 loop spans 16 amino acids. Overall study findings and caveats: Donor CMV status was unknown, possibly confounding expanded clonotype changes. A roughly linear fall in TCR beta diversity per million T cells was seen with increasing age.

The material sequenced was blood. This clonotype was sampled from a man between 18 and 29 years old in good health. The chain is built from TRBV20-1 and TRBJ2-3; perhaps TRBD2 as D (6 bases). CDR3 protein: CSVVSPGLRATDTQYF. In nucleotides, the CDR3 is TGCAGTGTCGTCAGCCCGGGACTCCGCGCCACAGATACGCAGTATTTT.